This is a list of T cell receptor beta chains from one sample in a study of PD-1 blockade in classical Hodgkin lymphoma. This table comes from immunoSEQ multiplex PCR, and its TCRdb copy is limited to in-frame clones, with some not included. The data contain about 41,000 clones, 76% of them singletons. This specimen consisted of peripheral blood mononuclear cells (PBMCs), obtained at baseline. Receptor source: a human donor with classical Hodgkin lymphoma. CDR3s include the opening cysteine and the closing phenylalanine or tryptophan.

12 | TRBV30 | CAWSPGVYEQYF
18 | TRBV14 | CASSQETGSGRLSGEQYF
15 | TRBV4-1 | CASSRGGQGYTEAFF
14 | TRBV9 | CASSVGGGIETQYF
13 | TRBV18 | CASLGLAGETQYF
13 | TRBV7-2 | CASSGLTDNEQFF
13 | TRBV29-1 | CSVELQGNTEAFF
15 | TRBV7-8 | CASSLRPQGGYGYTF
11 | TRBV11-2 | CASSSDYEQFF
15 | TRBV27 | CASSTRLDLQDTQYF
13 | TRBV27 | CASSPGAGNTIYF
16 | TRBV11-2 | CASSLRREGDGGGQYF
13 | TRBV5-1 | CASSLAAEYEQYF
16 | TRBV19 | CASSMGSPSASSPLHF
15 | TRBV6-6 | CASRSLAGVTDTQYF
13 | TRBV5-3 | CASSLTPSYEQYF
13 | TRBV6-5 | CASSVGFNDGYTF
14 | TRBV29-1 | CSVVLGQGAHEQYF
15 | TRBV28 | CASSSGQGLYQPQHF
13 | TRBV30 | CAWSAGNQETQYF
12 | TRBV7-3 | CASSVTGIEQYF
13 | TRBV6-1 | CASRQGLGEKLFF
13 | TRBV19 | CASKRREADTQYF
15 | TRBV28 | CASRPRGSSYNEQFF
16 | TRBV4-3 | CASSQDRLAGGETQYF
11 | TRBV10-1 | CAIRQGHEQYF
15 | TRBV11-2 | CASSSMGQGSYGYTF
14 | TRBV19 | CASTRRANTGELFF
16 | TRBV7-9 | CASSLSRGLAAYEQYF
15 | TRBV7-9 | CASSPGQGADNEQFF
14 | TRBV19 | CASSIDPGRGSQYF
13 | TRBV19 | CASTPGTHYGYTF
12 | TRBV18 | CASSRLADTQYF
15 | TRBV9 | CASSPRVFGYNEQFF
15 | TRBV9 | CASSLTDRVNTEAFF
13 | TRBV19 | CASRVAGHYEQYF
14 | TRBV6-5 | CASTTGQFNEKLFF
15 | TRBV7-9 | CASSLGPAGPVEQYF